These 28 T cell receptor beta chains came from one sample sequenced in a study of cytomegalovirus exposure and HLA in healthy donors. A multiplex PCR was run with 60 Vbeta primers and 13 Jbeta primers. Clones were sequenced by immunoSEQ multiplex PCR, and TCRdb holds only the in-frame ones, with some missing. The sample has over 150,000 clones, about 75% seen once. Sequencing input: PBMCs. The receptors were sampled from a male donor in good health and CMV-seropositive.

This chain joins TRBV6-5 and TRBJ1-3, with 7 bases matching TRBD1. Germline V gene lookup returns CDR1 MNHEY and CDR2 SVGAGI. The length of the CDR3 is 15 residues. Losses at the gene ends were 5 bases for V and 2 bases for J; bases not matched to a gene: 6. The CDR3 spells CASSPNRGTGNTIYF. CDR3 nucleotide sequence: TGTGCCAGCAGTCCCAACAGGGGAACTGGAAACACCATATATTTT.

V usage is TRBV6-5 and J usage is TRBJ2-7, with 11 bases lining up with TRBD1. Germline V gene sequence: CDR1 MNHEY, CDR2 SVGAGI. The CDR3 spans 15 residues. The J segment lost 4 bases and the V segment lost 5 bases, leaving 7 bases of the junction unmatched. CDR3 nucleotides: TGTGCCAGCAGTCGTATGGACAGGGGGCGATACGAGCAGTACTTC. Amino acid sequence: CASSRMDRGRYEQYF.

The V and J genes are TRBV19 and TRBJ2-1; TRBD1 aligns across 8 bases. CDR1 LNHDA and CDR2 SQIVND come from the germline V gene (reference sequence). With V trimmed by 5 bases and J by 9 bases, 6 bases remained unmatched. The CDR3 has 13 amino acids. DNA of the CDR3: TGTGCCAGTAGTCAGGGGGCGGGCAGTGAGCAGTTCTTC. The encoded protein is CASSQGAGSEQFF.

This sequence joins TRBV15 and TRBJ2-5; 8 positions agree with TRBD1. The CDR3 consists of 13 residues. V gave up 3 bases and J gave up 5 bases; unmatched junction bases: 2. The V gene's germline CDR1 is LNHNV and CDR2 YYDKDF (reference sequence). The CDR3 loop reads CATSRWTGETQYF. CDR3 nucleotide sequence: TGTGCCACCAGCAGGTGGACAGGGGAGACCCAGTACTTC.

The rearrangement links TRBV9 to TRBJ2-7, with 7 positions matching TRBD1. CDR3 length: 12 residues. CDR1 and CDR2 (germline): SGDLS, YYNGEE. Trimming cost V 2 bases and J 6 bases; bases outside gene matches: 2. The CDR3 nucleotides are TGTGCCAGCAGCGTCGGGACAGCCGAGCAGTACTTC. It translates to CASSVGTAEQYF.

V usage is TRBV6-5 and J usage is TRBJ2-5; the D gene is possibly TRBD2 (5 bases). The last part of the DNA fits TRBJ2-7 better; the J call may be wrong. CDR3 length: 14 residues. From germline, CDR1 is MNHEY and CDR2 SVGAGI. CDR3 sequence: CASSFAGSSYEQYF. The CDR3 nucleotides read TGTGCCAGCAGTTTTGCTGGGAGCTCCTACGAGCAGTACTTC.

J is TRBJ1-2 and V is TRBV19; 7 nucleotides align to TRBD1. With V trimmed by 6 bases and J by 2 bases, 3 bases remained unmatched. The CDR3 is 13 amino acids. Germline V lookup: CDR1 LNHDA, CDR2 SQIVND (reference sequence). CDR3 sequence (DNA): TGTGCCAGTAGATTGACAGGGAACTATGGCTACACCTTC. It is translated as CASRLTGNYGYTF.

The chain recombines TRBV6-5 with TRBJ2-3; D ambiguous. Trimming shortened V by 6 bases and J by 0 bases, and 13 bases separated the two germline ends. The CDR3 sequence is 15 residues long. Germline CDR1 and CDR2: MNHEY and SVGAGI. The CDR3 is CASRPSFTSTDTQYF. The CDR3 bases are TGTGCCAGCAGACCAAGTTTCACTAGCACAGATACGCAGTATTTT.

The CDR3 DNA sequence: TGTGCCAGCAGTGACTGGGACAGGGGAGCTTTCTTT. Translating it yields CASSDWDRGAFF. V is TRBV6-1 and J is TRBJ1-1, with 10 bases matching TRBD1. The CDR3 runs to 12 residues. V shed 3 bases and J 10 bases; nucleotides not matched to a gene: 2. Germline V gene lookup returns CDR1 MNHNS and CDR2 SASEGT.

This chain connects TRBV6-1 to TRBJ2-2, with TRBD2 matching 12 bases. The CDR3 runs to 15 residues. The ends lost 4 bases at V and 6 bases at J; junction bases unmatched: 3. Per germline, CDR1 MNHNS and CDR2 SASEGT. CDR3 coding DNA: TGTGCCAGCAGTGGGCTAGCGGGGGGGCCCGGGGAGCTGTTTTTT. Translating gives CASSGLAGGPGELFF.

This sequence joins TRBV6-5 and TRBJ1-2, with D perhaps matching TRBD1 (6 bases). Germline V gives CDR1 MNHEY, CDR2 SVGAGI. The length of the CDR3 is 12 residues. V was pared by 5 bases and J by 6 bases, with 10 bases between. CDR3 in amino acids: CASSQGRDGYTF. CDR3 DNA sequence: TGTGCCAGCAGTCAGGGGAGGGATGGCTACACCTTC.

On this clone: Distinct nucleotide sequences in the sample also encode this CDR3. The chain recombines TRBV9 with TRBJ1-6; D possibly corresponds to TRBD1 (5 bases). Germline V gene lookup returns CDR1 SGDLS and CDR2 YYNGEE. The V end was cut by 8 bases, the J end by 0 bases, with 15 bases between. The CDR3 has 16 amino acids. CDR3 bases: TGTGCCAGTAGCCCCTCGGGGGGCTCCTATAATTCACCCCTCCACTTT. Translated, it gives CASSPSGGSYNSPLHF. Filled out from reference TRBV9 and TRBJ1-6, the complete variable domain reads DSGVTQTPKHLITATGQRVTLRCSPRSGDLSVYWYQQSLDQGLQFLIQYYNGEERAKGNILERFSAQQFPDLHSELNLSSLELGDSALYFCASSPSGGSYNSPLHFGNGTRLTVT.

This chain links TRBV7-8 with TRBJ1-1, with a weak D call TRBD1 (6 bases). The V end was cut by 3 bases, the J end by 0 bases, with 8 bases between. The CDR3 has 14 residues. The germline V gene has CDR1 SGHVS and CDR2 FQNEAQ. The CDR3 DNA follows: TGTGCCAGCAGCTTCCAGGGGTTGAACACTGAAGCTTTCTTT. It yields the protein CASSFQGLNTEAFF. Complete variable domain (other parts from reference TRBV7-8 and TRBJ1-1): GAGVSQSPRYKVAKRGQDVALRCDPISGHVSLFWYQQALGQGPEFLTYFQNEAQLDKSGLPSDRFFAERPEGSVSTLKIQRTQQEDSAVYLCASSFQGLNTEAFFGQGTRLTVV.

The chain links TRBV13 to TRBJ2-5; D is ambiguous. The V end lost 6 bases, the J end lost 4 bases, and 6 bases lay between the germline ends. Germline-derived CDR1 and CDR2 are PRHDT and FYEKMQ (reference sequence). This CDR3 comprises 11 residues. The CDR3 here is CASSRGETQYF. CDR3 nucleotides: TGTGCCAGCAGTCGAGGAGAGACCCAGTACTTC. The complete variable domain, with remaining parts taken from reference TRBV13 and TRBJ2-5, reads AAGVIQSPRHLIKEKRETATLKCYPIPRHDTVYWYQQGPGQDPQFLISFYEKMQSDKGSIPDRFSAQQFSDYHSELNMSSLELGDSALYFCASSRGETQYFGPGTRLLVL.

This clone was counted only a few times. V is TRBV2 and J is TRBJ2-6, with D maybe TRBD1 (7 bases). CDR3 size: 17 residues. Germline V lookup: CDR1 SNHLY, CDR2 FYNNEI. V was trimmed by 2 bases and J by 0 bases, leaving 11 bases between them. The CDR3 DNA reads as TGTGCCAGCAGTGAAATCAGGGGGGTCTCTGGGGCCAACGTCCTGACTTTC. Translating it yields CASSEIRGVSGANVLTF.

CDR3 protein: CASSLIRETQYF. The CDR3 DNA reads TGTGCCAGCAGCCTCATTAGAGAGACCCAGTACTTC. The J gene is TRBJ2-5, the V gene TRBV11-2; D not certain. V lost 5 bases to trimming and J lost 4 bases, with 8 bases between them. Germline values: CDR1 SGHAT, CDR2 FQNNGV. There are 12 residues in the CDR3.

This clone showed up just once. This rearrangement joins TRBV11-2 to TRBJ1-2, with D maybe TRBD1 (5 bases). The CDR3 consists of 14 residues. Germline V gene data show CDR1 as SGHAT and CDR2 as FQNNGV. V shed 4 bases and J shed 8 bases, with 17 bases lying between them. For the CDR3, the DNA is TGTGCCAGCAGCTCAATGGGGCAATCCTCGGGCTACACCTTC. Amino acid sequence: CASSSMGQSSGYTF.

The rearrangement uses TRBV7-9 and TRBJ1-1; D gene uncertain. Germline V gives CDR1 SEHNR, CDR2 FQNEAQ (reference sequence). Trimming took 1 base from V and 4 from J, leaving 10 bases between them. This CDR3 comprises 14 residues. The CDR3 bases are TGTGCCAGCAGCTTAGTCTCAGGCTTCACTGAAGCTTTCTTT. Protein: CASSLVSGFTEAFF. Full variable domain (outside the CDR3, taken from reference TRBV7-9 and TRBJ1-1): DTGVSQNPRHKITKRGQNVTFRCDPISEHNRLYWYRQTLGQGPEFLTYFQNEAQLEKSRLLSDRFSAERPKGSFSTLEIQRTEQGDSAMYLCASSLVSGFTEAFFGQGTRLTVV.

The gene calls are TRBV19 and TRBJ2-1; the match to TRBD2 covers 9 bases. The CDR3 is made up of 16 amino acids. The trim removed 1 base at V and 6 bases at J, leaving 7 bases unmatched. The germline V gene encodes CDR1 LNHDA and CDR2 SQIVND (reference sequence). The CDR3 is CASSIGPSGAVNEQFF. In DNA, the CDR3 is TGTGCCAGTAGTATAGGCCCTAGCGGGGCAGTCAATGAGCAGTTCTTC.

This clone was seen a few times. The CDR3 sequence is CSVRQGPGELFF. The CDR3 DNA is TGCAGCGTTCGACAGGGACCCGGGGAGCTGTTTTTT. The J gene is TRBJ2-2, the V gene TRBV29-1, with TRBD1 matching over 7 bases. This CDR3 comprises 12 residues. V lost 5 bases and J lost 6; bases outside the gene matches: 3. Germline V gives CDR1 SQVTM, CDR2 ANQGSEA.

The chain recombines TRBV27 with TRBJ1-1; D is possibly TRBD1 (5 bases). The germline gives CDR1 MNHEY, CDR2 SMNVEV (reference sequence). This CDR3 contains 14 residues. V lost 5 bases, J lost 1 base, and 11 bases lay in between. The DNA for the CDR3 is TGTGCCAGCAGTAAGGGGTGGGGGAACACTGAAGCTTTCTTT. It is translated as CASSKGWGNTEAFF.

CDR3 coding DNA: TGTGCCAGCAGTGAGTCCAGGTTGTATGGCTACACCTTC. It translates to CASSESRLYGYTF. The chain carries TRBV25-1 and TRBJ1-2; no clear D gene. The CDR3 contains 13 residues. CDR1 MGHDK and CDR2 SYGVNS come from the germline V gene. Trimming took off 3 bases at V and 5 bases at J, with 10 bases between the two ends.

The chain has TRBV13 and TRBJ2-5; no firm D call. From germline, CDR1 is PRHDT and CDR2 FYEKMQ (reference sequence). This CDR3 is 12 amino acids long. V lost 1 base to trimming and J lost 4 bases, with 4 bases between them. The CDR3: CASSLVRETQYF. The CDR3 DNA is TGTGCCAGCAGCTTAGTGCGAGAGACCCAGTACTTC.

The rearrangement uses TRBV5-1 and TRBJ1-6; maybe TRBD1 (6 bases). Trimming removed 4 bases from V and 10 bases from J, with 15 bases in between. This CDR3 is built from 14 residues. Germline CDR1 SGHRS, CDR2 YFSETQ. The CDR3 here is CASSDPRTDSPLHF. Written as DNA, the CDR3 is TGCGCCAGCAGCGACCCTCGGACAGACTCACCCCTCCACTTT. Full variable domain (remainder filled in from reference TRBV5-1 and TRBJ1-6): KAGVTQTPRYLIKTRGQQVTLSCSPISGHRSVSWYQQTPGQGLQFLFEYFSETQRNKGNFPGRFSGRQFSNSRSEMNVSTLELGDSALYLCASSDPRTDSPLHFGNGTRLTVT.

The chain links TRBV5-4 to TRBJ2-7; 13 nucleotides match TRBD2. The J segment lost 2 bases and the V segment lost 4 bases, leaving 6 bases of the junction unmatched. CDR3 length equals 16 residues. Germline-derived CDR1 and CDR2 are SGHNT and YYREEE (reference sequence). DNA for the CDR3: TGTGCCAGCAGCGCCAGACTAGCGGGGGGCCCCTACGAGCAGTACTTC. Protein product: CASSARLAGGPYEQYF.

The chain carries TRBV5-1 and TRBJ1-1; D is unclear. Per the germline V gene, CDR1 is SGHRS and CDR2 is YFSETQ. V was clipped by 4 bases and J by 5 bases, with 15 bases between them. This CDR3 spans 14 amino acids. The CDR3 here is CASSTNQRNTEAFF. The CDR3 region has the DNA TGCGCCAGCAGCACCAACCAGCGGAATACTGAAGCTTTCTTT.

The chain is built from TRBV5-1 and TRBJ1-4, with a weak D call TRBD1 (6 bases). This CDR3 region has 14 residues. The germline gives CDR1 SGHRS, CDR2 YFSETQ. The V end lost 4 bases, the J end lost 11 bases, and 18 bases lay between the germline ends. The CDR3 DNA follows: TGCGCCAGCAGCGGGTCCACAGGGCCGTACAAACTGTTTTTT. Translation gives CASSGSTGPYKLFF.

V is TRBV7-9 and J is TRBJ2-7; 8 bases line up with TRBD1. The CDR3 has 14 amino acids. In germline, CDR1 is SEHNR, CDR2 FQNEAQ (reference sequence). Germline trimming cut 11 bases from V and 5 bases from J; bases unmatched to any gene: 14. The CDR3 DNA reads TGTGCCTCTCGGGCTGGGCAGGGGGCTGACGAGCAGTACTTC. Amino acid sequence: CASRAGQGADEQYF.